The sequence of this TCR beta chain was determined in a study of cytomegalovirus exposure and HLA in healthy donors. In nominal health when sampled, donors likely had unrecorded immune exposures nonetheless. Study-wide findings and caveats: TCR beta sequences numbering roughly 18,000 were associated with HLA alleles at 0.05 false discovery rate in a later analysis. Researchers had no immune exposure information except CMV serostatus available. Several top significant clusters appeared, in a later analysis, to be linked to common viral pathogens.

Comments on this clone: No antigen is known for it.

Primers included in the PCR were 60 Vbeta and 13 Jbeta primers. This table comes from immunoSEQ multiplex PCR, and its TCRdb copy is limited to in-frame clones, with some not included. This sample has around 85,000 clones, with 80% found just once. Source material: PBMCs. The receptor was isolated from a man aged 25 to 40 in good health and CMV-seronegative.

The CDR3 reads CASSLYRGGQPYGYTF. DNA of the CDR3: TGTGCCAGCAGCCTATACCGGGGGGGACAACCTTATGGCTACACCTTC. V is TRBV16 and J is TRBJ1-2; D may be TRBD1 (6 bases). V lost 4 bases and J 5 bases, leaving 20 bases between the germline ends. Germline CDR1 reads KGHSY; CDR2 reads FQNENV. The CDR3 is 16 residues long.